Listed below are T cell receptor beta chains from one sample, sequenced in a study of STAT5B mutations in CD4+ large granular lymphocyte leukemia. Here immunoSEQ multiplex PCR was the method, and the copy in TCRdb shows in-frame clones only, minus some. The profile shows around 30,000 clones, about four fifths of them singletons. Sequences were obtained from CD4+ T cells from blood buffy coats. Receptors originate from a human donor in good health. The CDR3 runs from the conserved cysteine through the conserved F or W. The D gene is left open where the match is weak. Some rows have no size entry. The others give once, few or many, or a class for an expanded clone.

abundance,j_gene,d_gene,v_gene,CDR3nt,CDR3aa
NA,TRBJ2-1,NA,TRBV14,TGTGCCAGCAGCCTCCCAGGTATACACAATGAGCAGTTCTTC,CASSLPGIHNEQFF
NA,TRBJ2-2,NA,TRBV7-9,TGTGCCAGCAGCCCTTCGAGGGGTGATATCCGGGAGCTGTTTTTT,CASSPSRGDIRELFF
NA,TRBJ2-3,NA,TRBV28,TGTGCCACCAGTCGCGGTCCAGATACGCAGTATTTT,CATSRGPDTQYF
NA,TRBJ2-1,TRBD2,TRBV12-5,TGTGCTAGTGGTTTGACTAGCGGATACTACAATGAGCAGTTCTTC,CASGLTSGYYNEQFF
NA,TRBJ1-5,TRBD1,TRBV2,TGTGCCAGCAGGGCGGGACAGGTGAATCAGCCCCAGCATTTT,CASRAGQVNQPQHF
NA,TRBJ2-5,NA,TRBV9,TGTGCCAGCAGCGTAGTAGGAGAGACCCAGTACTTC,CASSVVGETQYF
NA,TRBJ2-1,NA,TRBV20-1,TGCAGTGCCTCCGGACGTGATGAGCAGTTCTTC,CSASGRDEQFF
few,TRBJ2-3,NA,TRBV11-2,TGTGCCAGCAGCTTAAGCCCCAGAGGTAGCGATACGCAGTATTTT,CASSLSPRGSDTQYF
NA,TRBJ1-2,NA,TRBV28,TGTGCCAGCAGTTTATGGGGCCAGGGAGCCATTTATGGCTACACCTTC,CASSLWGQGAIYGYTF
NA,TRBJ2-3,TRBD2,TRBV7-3,TGTGCCAGCAGCGTCTCTAGCGGCCCCACAGATACGCAGTATTTT,CASSVSSGPTDTQYF
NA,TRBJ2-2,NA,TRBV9,TGTGCCAGCAGCGTTTTTGGCACCGGGGAGCTGTTTTTT,CASSVFGTGELFF
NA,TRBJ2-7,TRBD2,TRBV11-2,TGTGCCAGCAGCTTAGACCGGACTAGCGCCTACGAGCAGTACTTC,CASSLDRTSAYEQYF
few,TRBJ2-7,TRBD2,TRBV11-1,TGTGCCAGCAGCTTAGAAAGCGGGAGAACCTACGAGCAGTACTTC,CASSLESGRTYEQYF
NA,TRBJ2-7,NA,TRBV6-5,TGTGCCAGCAGTTTCCTCTGGGGCTACGAGCAGTACTTC,CASSFLWGYEQYF
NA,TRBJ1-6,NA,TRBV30,TGTGCCTGGAGTACCGGACTCAATTCACCCCTCCACTTT,CAWSTGLNSPLHF
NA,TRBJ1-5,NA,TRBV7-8,TGTGCCAGCCCCAGTCGGCAGCCCCAGCATTTT,CASPSRQPQHF
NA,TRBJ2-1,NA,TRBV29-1,TGCAGCGTTGGATCAGGGAACAATGAGCAGTTCTTC,CSVGSGNNEQFF
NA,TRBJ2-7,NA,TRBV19,TGTGCCAGTAGCCCAGCTTTTAACGAGCAGTACTTC,CASSPAFNEQYF
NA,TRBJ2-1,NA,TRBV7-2,TGTGCCAGCAGCTTAGCGCTGATTTTAGACAATGAGCAGTTCTTC,CASSLALILDNEQFF
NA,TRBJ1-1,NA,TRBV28,TGTGCCAGCAGTTTACCGTTGAACACTGAAGCTTTCTTT,CASSLPLNTEAFF
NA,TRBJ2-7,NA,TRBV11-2,TGTGCCAGCAGCTTAGTAACAGGCCAGGGCGAGCAGTACTTC,CASSLVTGQGEQYF
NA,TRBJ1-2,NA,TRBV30,TGTGCCTGGAATAAGAAGGGGACTTCTGGCTACACCTTC,CAWNKKGTSGYTF
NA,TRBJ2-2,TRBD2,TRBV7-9,TGTGCCAGCAGACGCTTTGGGAGCGGGACGAACACCGGGGAGCTGTTTTTT,CASRRFGSGTNTGELFF
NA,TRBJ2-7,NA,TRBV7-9,TGTGCCAGCAGCTTCGGCGGACCTCAATTTAGCGAGCAGTACTTC,CASSFGGPQFSEQYF
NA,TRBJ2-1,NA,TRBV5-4,TGTGCCAGCAGCTTGATTAGCGGTTACAATGAGCAGTTCTTC,CASSLISGYNEQFF
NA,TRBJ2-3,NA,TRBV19,TGTGCCAGTAGGGACCCCCTCGGAAGATGGGCAGATACGCAGTATTTT,CASRDPLGRWADTQYF
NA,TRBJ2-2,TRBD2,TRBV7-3,TGTGCCAGCAGCAAACTAGCGGGAGGGCCGGGCACCGGGGAGCTGTTTTTT,CASSKLAGGPGTGELFF
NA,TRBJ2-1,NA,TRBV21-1,TGTGCCAGCCCTGGGGTGGGGGGAACTTACAATGAGCAGTTCTTC,CASPGVGGTYNEQFF
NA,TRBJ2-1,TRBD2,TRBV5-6,TGTGCCAGCAGCGGGCGGACTAGCGGGGGGAACTACAATGAGCAGTTCTTC,CASSGRTSGGNYNEQFF
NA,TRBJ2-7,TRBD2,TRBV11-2,TGTGCCAGCAGCTTAAGACTAGCGGGGATCTACGAGCAGTACTTC,CASSLRLAGIYEQYF
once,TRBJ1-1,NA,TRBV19,TGTGCCACTAGACGGGGGACCTTGAACACTGAAGCTTTCTTT,CATRRGTLNTEAFF
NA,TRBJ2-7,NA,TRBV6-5,TGTGCCAGCAGTTATCCAGGTGGTAACGAGCAGTACTTC,CASSYPGGNEQYF
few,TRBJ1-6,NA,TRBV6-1,TGTGCCAGCAGTCGACAGTCCCTCAGATCACCCCTCCACTTT,CASSRQSLRSPLHF
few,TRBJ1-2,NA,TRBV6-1,TGTGCCAGTACTCAGGGGCCGCTGTCTGGGGGCGGCTACACCTTC,CASTQGPLSGGGYTF
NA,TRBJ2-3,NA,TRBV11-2,TGTGCCAGCAGCTTAGTTAGGGGGGGACCCGTCACAGATACGCAGTATTTT,CASSLVRGGPVTDTQYF
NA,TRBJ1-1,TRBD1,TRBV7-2,TGTGCCAGCAGCTTAGGGCACAGGGGCATGGGCACTGAAGCTTTCTTT,CASSLGHRGMGTEAFF
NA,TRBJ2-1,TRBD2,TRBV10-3,TGTGCCATCAGTGAGCCTGGACTAGGTAGGAATGAGCAGTTCTTC,CAISEPGLGRNEQFF
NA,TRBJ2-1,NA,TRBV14,TGTGCCAGCAGCCCGGAAACAGTTTACAATGAGCAGTTCTTC,CASSPETVYNEQFF
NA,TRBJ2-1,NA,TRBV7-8,TGTGCCAGCAGCTTAGAGGAGGCAGGACGGGATGAGCAGTTCTTC,CASSLEEAGRDEQFF
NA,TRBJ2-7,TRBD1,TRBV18,TGTGCCAGCTCAACCCTCTTGGCGACAGGGGGCCAGGACGAGCAGTACTTC,CASSTLLATGGQDEQYF
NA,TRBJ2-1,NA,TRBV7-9,TGTGCCAGCAGCGGGAGCTCCTACAATGAGCAGTTCTTC,CASSGSSYNEQFF
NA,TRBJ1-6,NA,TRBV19,TGTGCCAGTAGTATAAACGGGGACTCACCCCTCCACTTT,CASSINGDSPLHF
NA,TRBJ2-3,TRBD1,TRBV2,TGTGCCAGCAGTGAATTTCAGGGGGCGGCAGATACGCAGTATTTT,CASSEFQGAADTQYF
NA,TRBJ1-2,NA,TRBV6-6,TGTGCCAGCAGTTATGGAACCAACTATGGCTACACCTTC,CASSYGTNYGYTF
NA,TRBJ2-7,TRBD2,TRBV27,TGTGCCAGCAGTCTTGTCTTTCCGGGACTAGCGGGAAGAGTGCGGGACGAGCAGTACTTC,CASSLVFPGLAGRVRDEQYF
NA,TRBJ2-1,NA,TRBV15,TGTGCCACCAGCAGACCCGCCGGGACCGATGAGCAGTTCTTC,CATSRPAGTDEQFF
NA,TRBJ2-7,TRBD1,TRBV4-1,TGCGCCAGCAGCCCCGGGGACAGAGACTACGAGCAGTACTTC,CASSPGDRDYEQYF
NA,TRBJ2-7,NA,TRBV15,TGTGCCACCAGCAGACCCTTTGGTACCCGCGGCGAGCAGTACTTC,CATSRPFGTRGEQYF